This is a list of T cell receptor beta chains from one sample in a study of shared clonotypes between healthy human individuals. The assay was immunoSEQ multiplex PCR, and TCRdb's table has in-frame clones only and misses some. The sample lists more than 1,200,000 clones, just under 99% seen once, with 0.36% in the top ten. The sequenced sample consisted of naive CD4+ T cells sorted from blood. All receptors come from a man aged 25-45 years in good health. Both conserved end residues are part of each CDR3. A D gene is named only where the DNA matches it firmly.

TRBV21-1	11	NA	TRBJ2-7	TGTGCCAGCAGCAAAGCGCCCGAGCAGTACTTC	CASSKAPEQYF
TRBV2	14	TRBD1	TRBJ2-1	TGTGCCAGCAGTGAAAACCCGACAGGGGGTGAGCAGTTCTTC	CASSENPTGGEQFF
TRBV11-2	17	TRBD2	TRBJ2-1	TGTGCCAGCAGCCTTCGCCGGACTAGCGGGAGGGCACGCGAGCAGTTCTTC	CASSLRRTSGRAREQFF
TRBV5-6	16	TRBD2	TRBJ2-7	TGTGCCAGCAGCTTTAGACTAGCGGGAGTCTCCTACGAGCAGTACTTC	CASSFRLAGVSYEQYF
TRBV6-1	14	NA	TRBJ2-2	TGTGCCAGCCGACCATCCGGGGTACCAGGGGACCTGTTTTTT	CASRPSGVPGDLFF
TRBV5-1	15	NA	TRBJ2-7	TGCGCCAGCAGCCCGGGAGGGACAGTATTCTACGAGCAGTACTTC	CASSPGGTVFYEQYF
TRBV28	17	NA	TRBJ2-3	TGTGCCAGCACCCCACCCCCGGGCGAACGAATCACAGATACGCAGTATTTT	CASTPPPGERITDTQYF
TRBV29-1	14	TRBD2	TRBJ2-3	TGCAGCGTCACGGGACTAGCGGGCACAGATACGCAGTATTTT	CSVTGLAGTDTQYF
TRBV11-2	17	NA	TRBJ2-7	TGTGCCAGCAGTTTAACTGCCGGGAATCGCCTCTCCTACGAGCAGTACTTC	CASSLTAGNRLSYEQYF
TRBV5-1	15	TRBD1	TRBJ2-2	TGCGCCAGCAGCTCTGACAGGGGGAGCACCGGGGAGCTGTTTTTT	CASSSDRGSTGELFF
TRBV14	13	NA	TRBJ1-1	TGTGCCAGCAGCCAAAAACGGTTCACTGAAGCTTTCTTT	CASSQKRFTEAFF
TRBV10-3	13	NA	TRBJ1-2	TGTGCCATCAGCGCGGACAGTAACTATGGCTACACCTTC	CAISADSNYGYTF
TRBV5-4	15	NA	TRBJ2-7	TGTGCCAGCAGCGGGGCGGGACGGATCGAGGAGGGGCAGTACTTC	CASSGAGRIEEGQYF
TRBV6-5	14	NA	TRBJ1-2	TGTGCCAGCAGTTACTCGACGGCTCAGGATGGCTACACCTTC	CASSYSTAQDGYTF
TRBV29-1	15	NA	TRBJ2-5	TGCAGCGTTGGGGGACCGGGGCAAATCCAAGAGACCCAGTACTTC	CSVGGPGQIQETQYF
TRBV19	17	TRBD1	TRBJ1-2	TGTGCCAGTAGCCTATCCGGGACAGGGGGCTCTATATGGGGCTACACCTTC	CASSLSGTGGSIWGYTF
TRBV4-2	12	NA	TRBJ2-1	TGTGCCAGCAGCCGGATAGTCACTGAGCAGTTCTTC	CASSRIVTEQFF
TRBV18	15	NA	TRBJ1-1	TGTGCCAGCTCACCCCGGAATCGAGTAAACACTGAAGCTTTCTTT	CASSPRNRVNTEAFF
TRBV9	15	TRBD1	TRBJ1-1	TGTGCCAGCAGCGTCCAGGGGGAGATGAACACTGAAGCTTTCTTT	CASSVQGEMNTEAFF
TRBV11-2	15	NA	TRBJ1-4	TGTGCCAGCAGCTTATCCTCCCAGCTTAATGAAAAACTGTTTTTT	CASSLSSQLNEKLFF
TRBV28	15	NA	TRBJ2-1	TGTGCCAGCAGAACGCGGGGGTTACAGGGGAATGAGCAGTTCTTC	CASRTRGLQGNEQFF
TRBV5-4	13	TRBD1	TRBJ2-5	TGTGCCAGCAGCTTGACAGGGGAGGAGACCCAGTACTTC	CASSLTGEETQYF
TRBV6-5	14	NA	TRBJ2-2	TGTGCCAGCAGCCCCCAGCGGTACACCGGGGAGCTGTTTTTT	CASSPQRYTGELFF
TRBV4-1	16	NA	TRBJ2-5	TGCGCCAGCAGCCAAGGAGTGTTTGTCATACGAGAGACCCAGTACTTC	CASSQGVFVIRETQYF